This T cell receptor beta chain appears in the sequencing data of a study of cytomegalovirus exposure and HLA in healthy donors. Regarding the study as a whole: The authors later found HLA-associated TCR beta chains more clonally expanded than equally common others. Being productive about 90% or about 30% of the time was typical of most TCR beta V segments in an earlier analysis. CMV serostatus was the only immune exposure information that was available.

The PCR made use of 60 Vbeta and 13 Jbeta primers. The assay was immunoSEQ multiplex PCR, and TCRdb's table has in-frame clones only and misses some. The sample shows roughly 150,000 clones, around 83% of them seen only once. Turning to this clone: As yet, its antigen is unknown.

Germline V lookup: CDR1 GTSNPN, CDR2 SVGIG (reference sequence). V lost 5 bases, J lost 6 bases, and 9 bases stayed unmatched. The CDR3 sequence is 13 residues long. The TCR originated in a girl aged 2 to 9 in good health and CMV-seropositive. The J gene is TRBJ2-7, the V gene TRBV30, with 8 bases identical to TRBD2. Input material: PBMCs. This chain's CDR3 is CAWGLAPISEQYF. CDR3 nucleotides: TGTGCCTGGGGACTAGCCCCCATCAGCGAGCAGTACTTC. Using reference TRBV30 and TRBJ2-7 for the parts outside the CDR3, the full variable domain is SQTIHQWPATLVQPVGSPLSLECTVEGTSNPNLYWYRQAAGRGLQLLFYSVGIGQISSEVPQNLSASRPQDRQFILSSKKLLLSDSGFYLCAWGLAPISEQYFGPGTRLTVT.